The 14 T cell receptor beta chains below were found in one sample sequenced in a study of blood T cell repertoires in COVID-19. TCRdb keeps only in-frame clones here, not all; method: immunoSEQ multiplex PCR. This sample has some 100,000 clones, with around 84% found just once. The sample consisted of peripheral blood. These receptors originate from a woman aged 80 or over with active or convalescent COVID-19.

The chain has TRBV19 and TRBJ2-7; 10 nucleotides match TRBD1. CDR3 length: 17 amino acids. Trimming removed 4 bases from V and 0 bases from J; junction bases left unmatched: 9. Per the germline V gene, CDR1 is LNHDA and CDR2 is SQIVND (reference sequence). The CDR3 DNA reads TGTGCCAGTAGTAAGACCGGGACAGGGGTCTTCTCCTACGAGCAGTACTTC. Encoded protein: CASSKTGTGVFSYEQYF.

CDR3 DNA sequence: TGTGCCAGCAGCCCCGGACAGGGGGGCACAGATACGCAGTATTTT. Protein sequence: CASSPGQGGTDTQYF. The chain employs TRBV6-6 and TRBJ2-3; 10 nucleotides match TRBD1. Trimming at V came to 6 bases and at J to 1 base, leaving 4 bases not matched to a gene. The CDR3 is made up of 15 amino acids. Germline CDR1 and CDR2: MNHNY and SVGAGI (reference sequence).

The J gene is TRBJ2-2, the V gene TRBV5-5; 10 bases agree with TRBD2. V shed 0 bases, J shed 3 bases, and the junction held 2 bases outside the gene matches. The CDR3 consists of 16 residues. Per the germline V gene, CDR1 is SGHKS and CDR2 is YYEKEE (reference sequence). The CDR3 sequence is CASSLALAGHTGELFF. DNA for the CDR3: TGTGCCAGCAGCTTGGCACTAGCGGGACACACCGGGGAGCTGTTTTTT.

The genes are TRBV5-4 and TRBJ1-4, with D possibly matching TRBD1 (5 bases). The V end lost 4 bases, the J end lost 6 bases, and 19 bases lay between the germline ends. From germline, CDR1 is SGHNT and CDR2 YYREEE (reference sequence). This CDR3 region has 16 residues. The CDR3 loop is CASSPGQGALYEKLFF. CDR3 nucleotide sequence: TGTGCCAGCAGCCCCGGACAAGGGGCCCTATATGAAAAACTGTTTTTT.

The chain is built from TRBV7-9 and TRBJ2-7, with a possible D match to TRBD1 (6 bases). Germline V lookup: CDR1 SEHNR, CDR2 FQNEAQ (reference sequence). The CDR3 consists of 12 residues. Trimming shortened V by 1 base and J by 11 bases, and 12 bases separated the two germline ends. Here the CDR3 DNA reads TGTGCCAGCAGCTTAGAGGGGGAGAGAAAGTACTTC. Encoded protein: CASSLEGERKYF.

The chain carries TRBV28 and TRBJ2-7, with 7 positions matching TRBD2. The germline V gene encodes CDR1 MDHEN and CDR2 SYDVKM. This CDR3 comprises 14 residues. The V segment lost 2 bases and the J segment 5 bases; nucleotides outside the gene matches: 6. The chain's CDR3 is CASSLAGVRDEQYF. As DNA, the CDR3 is TGTGCCAGCAGTTTAGCGGGAGTGAGAGACGAGCAGTACTTC.

About this clone itself: This may come from a read error, since a much larger clone is one base off. This CDR3 is also generated by other DNA sequences in the sample. The J gene is TRBJ2-7, the V gene TRBV12-3 or TRBV12-4, with unresolved D. The CDR3 extends over 11 amino acids. Deletions cut 4 bases from V and 3 bases from J, with 4 bases between. This chain's CDR3 is CASSSFYEQYF. The CDR3 DNA is TGTGCCAGCAGTTCCTTCTACGAGCAGTACTTC.

The genes are TRBV6-6 and TRBJ2-7, with D maybe TRBD1 (5 bases). V dropped 8 bases and J dropped 0 bases, with 14 bases sitting between them. Germline assignment: CDR1 MNHNY and CDR2 SVGAGI (reference sequence). This CDR3 spans 14 amino acids. The CDR3 here is CASFSAQVSYEQYF. Here the CDR3 DNA reads TGTGCCAGCTTTTCCGCACAGGTCTCCTACGAGCAGTACTTC.

The chain is built from TRBV19 and TRBJ2-3, with a weak D call TRBD2 (6 bases). Germline lookup yields CDR1 LNHDA and CDR2 SQIVND (reference sequence). The CDR3 contains 14 residues. The ends were cut back, 10 bases at V and 0 bases at J, with 14 bases in the middle. As DNA, the CDR3 is TGTGCCACTAGCGAGTGGGGCAGCACAGATACGCAGTATTTT. As protein: CATSEWGSTDTQYF. The variable domain in full, completed from reference TRBV19 and TRBJ2-3, reads DGGITQSPKYLFRKEGQNVTLSCEQNLNHDAMYWYRQDPGQGLRLIYYSQIVNDFQKGDIAEGYSVSREKKESFPLTVTSAQKNPTAFYLCATSEWGSTDTQYFGPGTRLTVL.

This sequence joins TRBV28 and TRBJ2-2, with 9 bases that match TRBD1. CDR1 and CDR2 (germline): MDHEN, SYDVKM. Trimming took 4 bases from V and 3 from J; bases not matched to a gene: 6. The CDR3 spans 16 residues. The DNA of the CDR3 is TGTGCCAGCAGTTCGGGGACAGGGCAGTACACCGGGGAGCTGTTTTTT. Translated, it gives CASSSGTGQYTGELFF.

The V gene is TRBV7-4, the J gene TRBJ2-7; tentatively, D is TRBD2 (6 bases). The CDR3 covers 14 residues. The germline gives CDR1 SGHVT, CDR2 SQSDAQ. The V gene lost 11 bases and the J gene lost 3 bases, with 20 bases spanning the gap. Written as DNA, the CDR3 is TGTGCCGTACACTCGCGGGAATCTGGCTACGAGCAGTACTTC. This gives the protein CAVHSRESGYEQYF.

This rearrangement joins TRBV7-6 to TRBJ2-7; D unclear. Germline loops: CDR1 SGHVS, CDR2 FNYEAQ. The CDR3 is made up of 14 amino acids. V shed 0 bases and J shed 2 bases, with 8 bases lying between them. The CDR3 sequence: CASSLAQQAYEQYF. CDR3 sequence (DNA): TGTGCCAGCAGCTTAGCGCAGCAGGCCTACGAGCAGTACTTC.

The rearrangement joins TRBV6-1 to TRBJ2-7; 7 bases agree with TRBD2. The CDR3 consists of 16 residues. Looked up from germline, CDR1 is MNHNS and CDR2 is SASEGT. Trimming cost V 1 base and J 5 bases; bases outside gene matches: 11. The CDR3, as DNA: TGTGCCAGCAGTGAAGGGAAGTTTGGCGGGAGACACGAGCAGTACTTC. It codes for CASSEGKFGGRHEQYF.

The sample holds one count of this clone. The CDR3: CASSQDLGTGWSGYTF. In nucleotides, the CDR3 is TGTGCCAGCAGCCAAGATCTTGGGACAGGGTGGAGTGGCTACACCTTC. The chain carries TRBV3-1 (or the pseudogene TRBV3-2) and TRBJ1-2; 9 bases line up with TRBD1. The trim removed 0 bases at V and 7 bases at J, leaving 9 bases unmatched. The germline V gene encodes CDR1 LGHDT and CDR2 YNNKEL (reference sequence). The CDR3 consists of 16 residues.